One T cell receptor beta chain is described in this entry. The antigen remains unidentified. The entry originates in a study of OX40 agonist ivuxolimab in advanced cancers. In the study overall: Averaging roughly 60 years in age, with a range of roughly 23 to 80, the cohort was 82.7% male.

Findings and limits, study-wide: In general, CD8+ T cells held more expanded clones than CD4+ did, on average.

CDR3 length equals 15 residues. In germline, CDR1 is MDHEN, CDR2 SYDVKM. With V trimmed by 3 bases and J by 4 bases, 8 bases remained unmatched. Assay used: immunoSEQ multiplex PCR; TCRdb lists only in-frame clones, some missing. The data show around 150,000 clones, around 94% seen once. The source was CD4+ or CD8+ T cells sorted from blood, collected in a trial of the OX40 agonist ivuxolimab. This chain uses TRBV28 with TRBJ1-2; 7 nucleotides agree with TRBD1. The receptor comes from an adult with an advanced solid tumor such as melanoma, head and neck, liver or kidney cancer. The CDR3 loop reads CASSLSHHRGYGYTF. The CDR3 DNA reads as TGTGCCAGCAGTTTGTCTCATCACAGGGGCTATGGCTACACCTTC.